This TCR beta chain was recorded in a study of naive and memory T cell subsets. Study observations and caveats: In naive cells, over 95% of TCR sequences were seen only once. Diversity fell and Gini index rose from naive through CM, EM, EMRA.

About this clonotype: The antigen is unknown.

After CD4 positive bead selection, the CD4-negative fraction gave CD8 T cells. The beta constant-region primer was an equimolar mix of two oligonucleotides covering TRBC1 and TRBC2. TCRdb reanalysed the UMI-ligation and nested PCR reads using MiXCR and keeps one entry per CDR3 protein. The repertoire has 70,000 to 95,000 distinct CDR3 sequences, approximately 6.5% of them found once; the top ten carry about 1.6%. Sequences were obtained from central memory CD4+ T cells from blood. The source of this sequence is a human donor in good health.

The CDR3 DNA is TGCAGTGCTAGTAGCAATAAACTAGCGGGAATAACAGATACGCAGTATTTT. Protein: CSASSNKLAGITDTQYF. The rearrangement links TRBV20-1 to TRBJ2-3; 10 bases align to TRBD2. Germline CDR1 reads DFQATT; CDR2 reads SNEGSKA (reference sequence). This CDR3 has 17 residues. V was clipped by 3 bases and J by 3 bases; unmatched bases: 12.